This T cell receptor (beta chain) was captured by sequencing in a study of blood T cell repertoires in COVID-19. At the level of the study: Nucleic acid was either cDNA or gDNA, and it came from T cells, B-cell-depleted T cells, or PBMCs.

With 4 bases clipped from V and 7 bases from J, the junction kept 7 bases outside the gene matches. This CDR3 region has 13 residues. From germline, CDR1 is SEHNR and CDR2 FQNEAQ (reference sequence). In the original processing: Researchers report that nucleated cell counts were estimated from reference gene primer amplification. Some clones are missing from TCRdb's copy, which holds only in-frame ones; the method was immunoSEQ multiplex PCR. That table furnishes V, J and clone size, whereas the DNA furnished D and trimming. The sample lists fewer than 300,000 clones; about 90% were seen once. This chain uses TRBV7-9 with TRBJ2-7; TRBD1 aligns across 7 bases. The sequence derives from a woman aged 25-40 years with COVID-19, enrolled during active disease. Sequencing used peripheral blood. The DNA for the CDR3 is TGTGCCAGCAGCTCGGGGACAGAAACAGAGCAGTACTTC. This gives the protein CASSSGTETEQYF.